Listed here are 21 T cell receptor beta chains from one sample, sequenced in a study of blood T cell repertoires in COVID-19. Clones were read by immunoSEQ multiplex PCR, and TCRdb kept only the in-frame ones, dropping some. The profile covers 240,000 or so clones, with approximately 86% appearing a single time and around 6.9% taken by the ten largest. Sequenced input: peripheral blood. Source of these receptors: a man between 60 and 75 years old who had recovered from COVID-19.

The chain recombines TRBV3-1 (or the pseudogene TRBV3-2) with TRBJ2-6; TRBD2 agrees at 12 bases. The CDR3 is made up of 22 amino acids. J lost 0 bases, V lost 5 bases, and 17 bases had no gene match. Germline CDR1 is LGHDT and CDR2 is YNNKEL (reference sequence). The CDR3 DNA is TGTGCCAGCAGCAACCTACCCCGACTAGCGGGGGCCATCGACTCTGGGGCCAACGTCCTGACTTTC. Translation: CASSNLPRLAGAIDSGANVLTF.

This clone has a single count. DNA of the CDR3: TGCGCCAGCAGCTTGAATTACGGGACTCAAGAGACCCAGTACTTC. It encodes CASSLNYGTQETQYF. The chain couples TRBV5-1 to TRBJ2-5, with D perhaps matching TRBD2 (6 bases). The CDR3 contains 15 residues. Germline V gene sequence: CDR1 SGHRS, CDR2 YFSETQ. V was clipped by 1 base and J by 2 bases, with 12 bases between them.

The chain combines TRBV25-1 with TRBJ2-1; the match to TRBD2 covers 7 bases. Germline V gene lookup returns CDR1 MGHDK and CDR2 SYGVNS. V dropped 3 bases and J dropped 3; count of bases not matched to a gene: 11. The CDR3 extends over 17 amino acids. CDR3 loop: CASSDSSGEDYYNEQFF. CDR3 bases: TGTGCCAGCAGTGACTCCAGCGGGGAGGATTACTACAATGAGCAGTTCTTC. The variable domain in full, with the rest retrieved from reference TRBV25-1 and TRBJ2-1, is EADIYQTPRYLVIGTGKKITLECSQTMGHDKMYWYQQDPGMELHLIHYSYGVNSTEKGDLSSESTVSRIRTEHFPLTLESARPSHTSQYLCASSDSSGEDYYNEQFFGPGTRLTVL.

The genes are TRBV5-1 and TRBJ2-7; 13 nucleotides match TRBD2. The CDR3 consists of 16 residues. V was clipped by 0 bases and J by 3 bases; unmatched bases: 3. The germline V gene encodes CDR1 SGHRS and CDR2 YFSETQ. CDR3 coding DNA: TGCGCCAGCAGCTTGGCCGGGACTAGCGGGGACTACGAGCAGTACTTC. Translating it yields CASSLAGTSGDYEQYF.

The chain combines TRBV7-8 with TRBJ2-3; 8 bases align to TRBD2. This CDR3 comprises 11 residues. Germline V gives CDR1 SGHVS, CDR2 FQNEAQ. The chain's CDR3 is CASGTRDTQYF. The CDR3 coding sequence is TGTGCAAGTGGGACTAGGGATACGCAGTATTTT.

The chain recombines TRBV2 with TRBJ2-3; tentatively, D is TRBD2 (6 bases). The germline V gene encodes CDR1 SNHLY and CDR2 FYNNEI. This CDR3 has 15 residues. V dropped 3 bases and J dropped 5 bases, with 15 bases sitting between them. This CDR3 reads CASSDGDGGLDTQYF. The CDR3 bases are TGTGCCAGCAGTGATGGTGACGGGGGATTAGATACGCAGTATTTT.

Only a few counts were recorded for this clone. The rearrangement uses TRBV7-6 and TRBJ2-6, with TRBD1 matching 8 bases. V lost 2 bases, J lost 3 bases, and 3 bases stayed unmatched. This CDR3 is built from 16 residues. Germline V gene lookup returns CDR1 SGHVS and CDR2 FNYEAQ. CDR3 amino acids: CASSLQGARGANVLTF. CDR3 DNA sequence: TGTGCCAGCAGCTTACAGGGGGCGCGTGGGGCCAACGTCCTGACTTTC.

This chain uses TRBV10-1 with TRBJ2-7; D remains ambiguous. The CDR3 contains 12 residues. Germline V gives CDR1 WNHNN, CDR2 SYGVQD (reference sequence). Between the trimmed V and J ends, which lost 11 bases and 5 bases, there was a span of 16 bases. CDR3 sequence reads: CALDSEAHEQYF. The CDR3 DNA reads as TGCGCCTTAGACTCCGAAGCCCACGAGCAGTACTTC.

The chain couples TRBV6-5 to TRBJ1-6; TRBD1 is a possible D gene (6 bases). CDR3 length equals 15 residues. V dropped 8 bases and J dropped 7 bases, with 18 bases sitting between them. Per germline, CDR1 MNHEY and CDR2 SVGAGI. The CDR3 sequence is CASARTGLQNSPLHF. The CDR3 DNA sequence: TGTGCCAGCGCCCGAACAGGGCTCCAAAATTCACCCCTCCACTTT.

Notes on this clone: This sample also contains other DNA sequences that code for the same CDR3. This sequence joins TRBV18 and TRBJ1-1; the match to TRBD1 covers 8 bases. CDR3 size: 14 residues. Germline-derived CDR1 and CDR2 are KGHSH and LQKENI. V shed 4 bases, J shed 2 bases, and the junction held 3 bases outside the gene matches. The CDR3 protein is CASSLGQGNTEAFF. Here the CDR3 DNA reads TGTGCCAGCTCACTCGGACAGGGTAACACTGAAGCTTTCTTT.

The chain couples TRBV5-6 to TRBJ2-3; 10 nucleotides agree with TRBD1. CDR1 and CDR2 from the germline V gene are SGHDT and YYEEEE. The CDR3 covers 16 residues. The V segment lost 3 bases and the J segment 6 bases; nucleotides outside the gene matches: 10. The CDR3 here is CASSSDRGRLADTQYF. As DNA, the CDR3 is TGTGCCAGCAGCTCTGACAGGGGGCGCCTCGCGGATACGCAGTATTTT.

The chain is built from TRBV11-3 and TRBJ1-2, with 9 bases lining up with TRBD1. V trimming: 5 bases; J trimming: 8 bases; junction bases outside the gene matches: 6. The CDR3 is made up of 13 amino acids. Germline assignment: CDR1 SGHNT and CDR2 YENEEA. The CDR3 loop reads CASSHNRGLGYTF. The CDR3 DNA sequence: TGTGCCAGCAGCCACAACAGGGGGCTCGGCTACACCTTC.

The chain joins TRBV25-1 to TRBJ1-1; the D gene is possibly TRBD1 (6 bases). The CDR3 runs to 15 residues. The V end was cut by 2 bases, the J end by 1 base, with 11 bases between. Germline CDR1 MGHDK, CDR2 SYGVNS. CDR3 protein: CASSEGTGWNTEAFF. The CDR3 DNA is TGTGCCAGCAGTGAAGGTACAGGGTGGAACACTGAAGCTTTCTTT.

The V gene is TRBV5-1, the J gene TRBJ2-5; D perhaps matches TRBD2 (6 bases). CDR1 and CDR2 from the germline V gene are SGHRS and YFSETQ. The CDR3 totals 13 residues. V lost 2 bases and J 9 bases, leaving 14 bases between the germline ends. CDR3 region: CASSLSFSGAQYF. As DNA, the CDR3 is TGCGCCAGCAGCTTATCTTTTTCGGGGGCCCAGTACTTC.

This chain links TRBV19 with TRBJ1-2, with D hard to call. Trimming took off 1 base at V and 0 bases at J, with 6 bases between the two ends. The CDR3 is 14 amino acids. Per the germline V gene, CDR1 is LNHDA and CDR2 is SQIVND (reference sequence). In DNA, the CDR3 is TGTGCCAGTAGTATAGGGCCGTCTAACTATGGCTACACCTTC. Translating it yields CASSIGPSNYGYTF.

The J gene is TRBJ2-3, the V gene TRBV5-1; 8 bases are shared with TRBD1. V was clipped by 4 bases and J by 1 base; unmatched bases: 8. The CDR3 spans 16 residues. Germline loops: CDR1 SGHRS, CDR2 YFSETQ. The CDR3 nucleotides read TGCGCCAGCAGCCCCAACGGACAGGGTGGCACAGATACGCAGTATTTT. Residues: CASSPNGQGGTDTQYF.

This clone was counted at least ten times. V and J are TRBV4-1 and TRBJ1-5; no clear D gene. Germline CDR1 reads MGHRA; CDR2 reads YSYEKL. The V gene lost 1 base and the J gene lost 4 bases, with 20 bases spanning the gap. The CDR3 spans 18 residues. In nucleotides, the CDR3 is TGCGCCAGCAGCCAAGTGGGCCAGAGGGCCGGTGGAAATCAGCCCCAGCATTTT. It is translated as CASSQVGQRAGGNQPQHF.

CDR3 sequence: CASWGEESYNSPLHF. In nucleotides, the CDR3 is TGTGCCAGCTGGGGGGAAGAGAGCTATAATTCACCCCTCCACTTT. The chain employs TRBV6-6 and TRBJ1-6; possibly TRBD1 for D (5 bases). Germline lookup yields CDR1 MNHNY and CDR2 SVGAGI (reference sequence). V lost 8 bases and J 3 bases, leaving 14 bases between the germline ends. This CDR3 has 15 amino acids.

The table lists this clone with a few counts. The DNA of the CDR3 is TGTGCCAGCTCACCCCGGGGACAGGGTGAAACTGAAGCTTTCTTT. Its translation: CASSPRGQGETEAFF. The chain combines TRBV18 with TRBJ1-1, with 9 bases fitting TRBD1. CDR1 is KGHSH and CDR2 is LQKENI in the germline V gene. The CDR3 has 15 residues. V was clipped by 3 bases and J by 5 bases; unmatched bases: 7.

This chain links TRBV4-2 with TRBJ2-1; D is perhaps TRBD1 (6 bases). The CDR3 is made up of 13 amino acids. Trimming left V 1 base short and J 9 bases short, with 10 bases between. The germline V gene encodes CDR1 LGHNA and CDR2 YNFKEQ. Here the CDR3 reads CASSQAGVGEQFF. The CDR3 DNA sequence: TGTGCCAGCAGCCAAGCAGGGGTGGGTGAGCAGTTCTTC.

V usage is TRBV18 and J usage is TRBJ1-5; the match to TRBD1 covers 8 bases. This CDR3 has 17 residues. The ends lost 3 bases at V and 7 bases at J; junction bases unmatched: 14. In germline, CDR1 is KGHSH, CDR2 LQKENI. In nucleotides, the CDR3 is TGTGCCAGCTCACCGGAAACGGGACAGGAGAAAGGACAGCCCCAGCATTTT. Its protein product is CASSPETGQEKGQPQHF.